These 27 T cell receptor beta chains were all obtained from the same sample, sequenced in a study of CD8 T cells in ankylosing spondylitis (dated by TCRdb to between 2016 and 2019). Library generation was performed with 5' RACE. The data were produced on an Illumina HiSeq 2500. The public reads were quality trimmed at Q25 with fastp and then assembled into clones with MiXCR by TCRdb, keeping productive beta chains. Every entry covers one CDR3 protein and lists the most common genes and DNA from its rows. In this sample the table shows about 300,000 distinct CDR3 sequences, 11% of which occur a single time. 9.1% of the sample goes to the ten largest clones. The specimen was blood, either unsorted or a sorted T cell fraction (not recorded which). The receptors were gathered from a female donor with ankylosing spondylitis or in good health (not recorded which).

The CDR3 DNA follows: TGTGCCACCAGCAGAGAAAGGGGTACGCAGTATTTT. The encoded protein is CATSRERGTQYF. The chain combines TRBV15 with TRBJ2-3; D is possibly TRBD1 (5 bases). V lost 0 bases and J lost 8, with 6 bases in between. CDR1 is LNHNV, CDR2 YYDKDF, per germline (reference sequence). This CDR3 has 12 amino acids.

This clonotype was recorded at least ten times. The CDR3 DNA reads TGTGCCACCAGCAGGACTGCTGTAACTCTAGATTCACCCCTCCACTTT. Its translation is CATSRTAVTLDSPLHF. The chain couples TRBV15 to TRBJ1-6; D is unclear. The CDR3 spans 16 residues. Germline V gives CDR1 LNHNV, CDR2 YYDKDF (reference sequence). Trimming left V 3 bases short and J 8 bases short, with 17 bases between.

This clonotype was seen at least ten times. The chain links TRBV6-1 to TRBJ1-2, with a weak D call TRBD1 (6 bases). Germline V lookup: CDR1 MNHNS, CDR2 SASEGT. This CDR3 is built from 13 residues. V was pared by 2 bases and J by 8 bases, with 12 bases between. In nucleotides, the CDR3 is TGTGCCAGCAGTGAACAGGGGACGGAAGGCTACACCTTC. Its protein is CASSEQGTEGYTF.

This clonotype was observed at least ten times. The genes are TRBV20-1 and TRBJ2-5; 7 bases align to TRBD2. Germline CDR1 reads DFQATT; CDR2 reads SNEGSKA (reference sequence). CDR3 size: 13 residues. Trimming at V came to 4 bases and at J to 0 bases, leaving 2 bases not matched to a gene. Written as DNA, the CDR3 is TGCAGTGCTATCGGGGGGTACCAAGAGACCCAGTACTTC. Encoded protein: CSAIGGYQETQYF.

This clonotype was seen many times. The rearrangement joins TRBV6-1 to TRBJ2-1; possibly TRBD1 or TRBD2 for D (5 bases each). In germline, CDR1 is MNHNS, CDR2 SASEGT. The CDR3 covers 15 residues. Trimming cost V 8 bases and J 8 bases, with 22 bases left between them. The CDR3 DNA follows: TGTGCCAGCGCTTTAACGGGACCGATCTCTGATGAGCAGTTCTTC. It codes for CASALTGPISDEQFF.

This sequence joins TRBV30 and TRBJ1-1; D is unresolved. This CDR3 has 11 residues. Germline V gene lookup returns CDR1 GTSNPN and CDR2 SVGIG (reference sequence). With 1 base removed from V and 8 bases from J, the gap between germline ends came to 8 bases. The CDR3 loop is CAWSDSEEAFF. The CDR3, as DNA: TGTGCCTGGAGTGATAGTGAAGAAGCTTTCTTT.

This clonotype was found a few times. The rearrangement links TRBV20-1 to TRBJ2-4; D is possibly TRBD2 (7 bases). Germline V lookup: CDR1 DFQATT, CDR2 SNEGSKA (reference sequence). Trimming took off 6 bases at V and 1 base at J, with 19 bases between the two ends. There are 16 residues in the CDR3. The CDR3, as DNA: TGCAGTGCGACCTCCTGGGGGGGCGAGGCCAAAAACATTCAGTACTTC. Amino acid sequence: CSATSWGGEAKNIQYF.

This clonotype showed up many times. The J gene is TRBJ2-3, the V gene TRBV7-9; 10 nucleotides line up with TRBD1. CDR3 size: 13 residues. Germline V gene sequence: CDR1 SEHNR, CDR2 FQNEAQ (reference sequence). The J segment lost 5 bases and the V segment lost 8 bases, leaving 4 bases of the junction unmatched. The CDR3 region is CASRTGGGDTQYF. The DNA for the CDR3 is TGTGCCAGCCGGACAGGGGGTGGAGATACGCAGTATTTT.

This chain links TRBV18 with TRBJ2-4; 7 bases match TRBD1. The CDR3 covers 18 residues. V trimming: 3 bases; J trimming: 7 bases; junction bases outside the gene matches: 18. Germline CDR1 is KGHSH and CDR2 is LQKENI. CDR3 in amino acids: CASSPGTRDRVVRNIQYF. CDR3 DNA sequence: TGTGCCAGCTCACCGGGCACGCGAGACAGGGTGGTGCGGAACATTCAGTACTTC.

V gene TRBV20-1 combines with J gene TRBJ2-1, with TRBD2 matching over 10 bases. The V and J ends lost 3 bases and 7 bases, in that order; junction bases with no gene match: 9. The CDR3 spans 15 residues. CDR1 is DFQATT and CDR2 is SNEGSKA in the germline V gene (reference sequence). The CDR3 DNA reads as TGCAGTGCTAGGCCCAGCGGGAGGGTCTGGAATGAGCAGTTCTTC. Translated: CSARPSGRVWNEQFF.

Ten or more counts support this clonotype. The V gene is TRBV12-3 or TRBV12-4, the J gene TRBJ1-6; 7 bases agree with TRBD1. V dropped 8 bases and J dropped 9; count of bases not matched to a gene: 10. The CDR3 contains 14 residues. CDR3 sequence (DNA): TGTGCCAGCGCCCGACAGGGAGGGAGTTCACCCCTCCACTTT. Amino acids: CASARQGGSSPLHF.

This clonotype was recorded many times. This CDR3 is CASSYAGPDTDTQYF. CDR3 in DNA: TGCGCCAGCAGCTACGCGGGACCAGACACAGATACGCAGTATTTT. The J gene is TRBJ2-3, the V gene TRBV5-1; possibly TRBD2 for D (6 bases). The CDR3 extends over 15 amino acids. V lost 3 bases, J lost 2 bases, and 13 bases lay in between. CDR1 SGHRS and CDR2 YFSETQ come from the germline V gene.

This clonotype was seen many times. The CDR3 DNA reads as TGTGCCAGCAGTTTAGTGTACGGGGAGCTGTTTTTT. Residues: CASSLVYGELFF. The V call is TRBV27, the J call TRBJ2-2; D uncertain. This CDR3 comprises 12 residues. V lost 2 bases and J lost 7, with 5 bases in between. Germline CDR1 is MNHEY and CDR2 is SMNVEV (reference sequence).

A note on this clonotype: This may arise from a read error, as a much more abundant clone is one base away. The chain couples TRBV20-1 to TRBJ2-3; D remains unclear. The germline V gene encodes CDR1 DFQATT and CDR2 SNEGSKA (reference sequence). This CDR3 contains 14 residues. DNA of the CDR3: TGCAATGCTAGAGATGTCGTGGGCACAGATACGCAGTATTTT. It specifies CNARDVVGTDTQYF.

Turning to this clonotype: Possible read error: a much larger clone is one base away. The chain is built from TRBV25-1 and TRBJ1-6; a weak D match, TRBD1 (6 bases). CDR3 length equals 11 residues. Germline CDR1 is MGHDK and CDR2 is SYGVNS. CDR3 sequence (DNA): TGTTCCAGCAGTCGGACAGAGACCCTCCACTTT. Translated: CSSSRTETLHF.

The CDR3 nucleotides are TGCAGTGCTAGGGAGGGACTAGCGGGAGGAGATACGCAGTATTTT. This translates into CSAREGLAGGDTQYF. The chain employs TRBV20-1 and TRBJ2-3; TRBD2 aligns across 15 bases. In germline, CDR1 is DFQATT, CDR2 SNEGSKA (reference sequence). The trim removed 3 bases at V and 5 bases at J, leaving 3 bases unmatched. The CDR3 totals 15 residues.

This clonotype came up a few times. The chain has TRBV7-2 and TRBJ1-2; 8 bases align to TRBD1. The length of the CDR3 is 14 residues. The germline CDR1 and CDR2 sequences are SGHTA and FQGNSA. V lost 7 bases, J lost 3 bases, and 7 bases stayed unmatched. CDR3 in amino acids: CASIPTGGDYGYTF. The CDR3 bases are TGTGCCAGCATCCCAACAGGGGGGGACTATGGCTACACCTTC.

The V call is TRBV28, the J call TRBJ2-3; 11 bases agree with TRBD2. Germline values: CDR1 MDHEN, CDR2 SYDVKM. The junction had 3 bases not matched to a gene; V was cut back by 6 bases and J by 1 base. This CDR3 is built from 15 residues. CDR3 bases: TGTGCCAGCAGGATACTAGCGGGAGGCACAGATACGCAGTATTTT. Translation gives CASRILAGGTDTQYF.

The V and J genes are TRBV28 and TRBJ1-4; D perhaps matches TRBD1 (6 bases). The CDR3 covers 16 residues. Germline-derived CDR1 and CDR2 are MDHEN and SYDVKM. Trimming removed 5 bases from V and 8 bases from J, with 21 bases in between. This chain's CDR3 is CASSVLTGSAREKLFF. For the CDR3, the DNA is TGTGCCAGCAGTGTCCTTACAGGGTCGGCTCGGGAAAAACTGTTTTTT.

This clonotype was counted between two and nine times. The CDR3 reads CASSLAGQTGGTDTQYF. For the CDR3, the DNA is TGCGCCAGCAGCTTGGCCGGTCAGACCGGGGGGACAGATACGCAGTATTTT. This chain uses TRBV5-1 with TRBJ2-3; TRBD2 agrees at 7 bases. The germline CDR1 and CDR2 sequences are SGHRS and YFSETQ. This CDR3 has 17 amino acids. V was clipped by 0 bases and J by 3 bases; unmatched bases: 10.

This clonotype appeared many times. This sequence joins TRBV20-1 and TRBJ1-6; unclear D gene. The CDR3 is made up of 13 amino acids. Trimming took 6 bases from V and 14 from J, leaving 20 bases between them. The germline V gene has CDR1 DFQATT and CDR2 SNEGSKA (reference sequence). CDR3 in DNA: TGCAGTGCGAGGGAGGAAAAATTAAGAACCCTCCACTTT. Translating gives CSAREEKLRTLHF.

Many counts were recorded for this clonotype. The chain is built from TRBV10-3 and TRBJ1-2; 7 bases line up with TRBD1. V lost 6 bases and J lost 5; bases outside the gene matches: 9. Germline values: CDR1 ENHRY, CDR2 SYGVKD. CDR3 size: 14 residues. The CDR3 region is CAISTRGTDYGYTF. The DNA of the CDR3 is TGTGCCATCAGCACCCGTGGGACAGATTATGGCTACACCTTC.

A few counts support this clonotype. The J gene is TRBJ2-1, the V gene TRBV18; 14 bases are a match to TRBD2. This CDR3 has 17 residues. The trim removed 1 base at V and 7 bases at J, leaving 6 bases unmatched. Germline lookup yields CDR1 KGHSH and CDR2 LQKENI. CDR3 region: CASSPLGTSGSPNEQFF. CDR3 DNA sequence: TGTGCCAGCTCACCACTCGGGACTAGCGGGAGCCCTAATGAGCAGTTCTTC.

This clonotype was counted ten times or more. CDR3 nucleotides: TGCGCCAGCAGCTTGGCAGGGTATGGCTACACCTTC. Its translation: CASSLAGYGYTF. The chain uses TRBV5-1 and TRBJ1-2; TRBD1 is a possible D gene (5 bases). CDR1 and CDR2 from the germline V gene are SGHRS and YFSETQ. This CDR3 is built from 12 residues. With 0 bases removed from V and 5 bases from J, the gap between germline ends came to 5 bases.

Only a few counts were recorded for this clonotype. This chain connects TRBV20-1 to TRBJ1-5; 8 bases align to TRBD1. The germline V gene has CDR1 DFQATT and CDR2 SNEGSKA (reference sequence). The CDR3 sequence is 15 residues long. The junction had 5 bases not matched to a gene; V was cut back by 0 bases and J by 4 bases. The CDR3 loop is CSARDGTGENQPQHF. The CDR3 DNA is TGCAGTGCTAGAGATGGGACAGGAGAAAATCAGCCCCAGCATTTT.

Ten or more counts support this clonotype. The chain joins TRBV12-3 or TRBV12-4 to TRBJ2-7; D is uncertain. The V gene lost 0 bases and the J gene lost 3 bases, with 6 bases spanning the gap. The length of the CDR3 is 13 residues. The CDR3 nucleotides are TGTGCCAGCAGTTTAGCTGTTGTCTACGAGCAGTACTTC. This encodes CASSLAVVYEQYF.

In its sample, this clonotype was seen many times. V and J are TRBV20-1 and TRBJ2-7, with no clear D. Germline V CDR1 and CDR2: DFQATT, SNEGSKA (reference sequence). There are 15 residues in the CDR3. The V end lost 3 bases, the J end lost 7 bases, and 22 bases lay between the germline ends. CDR3 amino acids: CSARPSRDVVGEQYF. Here the CDR3 DNA reads TGCAGTGCTAGGCCCTCTCGAGACGTGGTGGGAGAGCAGTACTTC.